The rows below give T cell receptor beta chains drawn from one sample of a study of blood T cell repertoires in COVID-19. This table comes from immunoSEQ multiplex PCR, and its TCRdb copy is limited to in-frame clones, with some not included. Altogether some 150,000 clones are present, roughly 78% being singletons, with the ten largest covering less than 7.5%. Sequenced sample: PBMCs or T cells enriched from blood (not recorded which). The receptors originated from a woman in her forties or fifties who had recovered from COVID-19. Each CDR3 is given with its conserved first and last residue. The order of the fields is CDR3 DNA, CDR3 protein, clone size, J gene, D gene, V gene. The D gene is left open where the match is weak. Not every row has a clone size; where given, it reads once, few, many or a size class.

TGTGCCAGCAGCTTAGCGGGACAGGGGCAGTCCGGGGAGCTGTTTTTT	CASSLAGQGQSGELFF	.	TRBJ2-2	TRBD1	TRBV7-3
TGTGCCAGCAGTGACGCAGGGTCTAATGAGCAGTTCTTC	CASSDAGSNEQFF	.	TRBJ2-1	.	TRBV6-4
TGTGCCAGCAGTTCCGGCAGGGGCGGGTACAATGAGCAGTTCTTC	CASSSGRGGYNEQFF	.	TRBJ2-1	.	TRBV6-5
TGTGCCAGTAGGACAGAAAACACCGGGGAGCTGTTTTTT	CASRTENTGELFF	.	TRBJ2-2	.	TRBV2
TGTGCCAGCAGCCCGTACTTCCCGGAGCGGCGTCGTGGCTACACCTTC	CASSPYFPERRRGYTF	.	TRBJ1-2	.	TRBV7-2
TGTGCCAGCAGTTGGGGCCCGAACACTGAAGCTTTCTTT	CASSWGPNTEAFF	once	TRBJ1-1	.	TRBV12-3/TRBV12-4
TGTGCCAGCTCACCTGACGACAGGGTGAAGGGAAACACCATATATTTT	CASSPDDRVKGNTIYF	.	TRBJ1-3	TRBD1	TRBV18
TGTGCCAGCAGCCCAGGGGCTAGCGGAATTAAAGAGACCCAGTACTTC	CASSPGASGIKETQYF	.	TRBJ2-5	.	TRBV5-4
TGTGCCAGCAGCCAAGATCGAGATCAGCCCCAGCATTTT	CASSQDRDQPQHF	once	TRBJ1-5	.	TRBV3-1/TRBV3-2
TGTGCCACCAGCAGCCGAGAGGGGGCAGATACGCAGTATTTT	CATSSREGADTQYF	once	TRBJ2-3	.	TRBV15
TGCGCCAGCAGCATATCCCAGGGTAACCAGCCCCAGCATTTT	CASSISQGNQPQHF	.	TRBJ1-5	.	TRBV10-2
TGCGCCAGCAGCTGGGGGACTCTCCGCACAGATACGCAGTATTTT	CASSWGTLRTDTQYF	.	TRBJ2-3	.	TRBV5-1
TGCGCCAGCAGCCGTGTGGAGGGAGGCACTGAAGCTTTCTTT	CASSRVEGGTEAFF	.	TRBJ1-1	.	TRBV5-1
TGTGCCAGCAGCCAAGGGCGAGGAGGGAACACTGAAGCTTTCTTT	CASSQGRGGNTEAFF	.	TRBJ1-1	.	TRBV3-1/TRBV3-2
TGTGCCAGCATGAGAGGAAGCAATCAGCCCCAGCATTTT	CASMRGSNQPQHF	.	TRBJ1-5	.	TRBV6-5
TGTGCCAGCAGCCTCCACCCCGCCTCCCCTACCTACGAGCAGTACTTC	CASSLHPASPTYEQYF	.	TRBJ2-7	.	TRBV14
TGCGCCAGCAGTGATACACAGGGTTGGAGCAATCAGCCCCAGCATTTT	CASSDTQGWSNQPQHF	.	TRBJ1-5	.	TRBV10-2
TGTGCCAGCAGCCAGGACAGTTTCCGTGGCTACACCTTC	CASSQDSFRGYTF	.	TRBJ1-2	.	TRBV3-1/TRBV3-2
TGTGCCATGGGCATGAACACTGAAGCTTTCTTT	CAMGMNTEAFF	.	TRBJ1-1	.	TRBV12-3/TRBV12-4
TGTGCCAGCAGCTTCTTGGGGGGGGGCTTCGGGACTGAAGCTTTCTTT	CASSFLGGGFGTEAFF	.	TRBJ1-1	.	TRBV5-4
TGTGCCAGCAGTCCCCTGGGTGAGGGAAAACTGTTTTTT	CASSPLGEGKLFF	few	TRBJ1-4	.	TRBV7-9
TGTGCCAGCAGTGAAGGAAACACAGGATCACCCCTCCACTTT	CASSEGNTGSPLHF	.	TRBJ1-6	.	TRBV2
TGTGCCAGCAGCCACACCTGGGGAAGTCCGGGGAAGAACACTGAAGCTTTCTTT	CASSHTWGSPGKNTEAFF	.	TRBJ1-1	.	TRBV5-5
TGCGCCAGCAGCCCAGGGACAGTTCTAATTAGGAACTATGGCTACACCTTC	CASSPGTVLIRNYGYTF	.	TRBJ1-2	TRBD1	TRBV4-1
TGTGCCAGCAGTCGAAGGAAGGACAGGGTAACCTACGAGCAGTACTTC	CASSRRKDRVTYEQYF	few	TRBJ2-7	TRBD1	TRBV2
TGTGCCAGCAGCTCGTCCCGGGGTACCGAAGCTTTCTTT	CASSSSRGTEAFF	few	TRBJ1-1	.	TRBV7-2
TGTGCCAGCAGCGTAGCTACAGGGGCGATGTCCTACGAGCAGTACTTC	CASSVATGAMSYEQYF	.	TRBJ2-7	TRBD1	TRBV9
TGTGCCAGCAGCCAAGACTCTCCCATCCAGGGGGCTCATCGTTCACCCCTCCACTTT	CASSQDSPIQGAHRSPLHF	.	TRBJ1-6	TRBD1	TRBV3-1/TRBV3-2
TGTGCCAGCAGTTTATCCGGGACAGGGACCTTGACTAGGGAAAAACTGTTTTTT	CASSLSGTGTLTREKLFF	.	TRBJ1-4	TRBD1	TRBV27
TGTGCCAGCAGTTTACGGAGACAGGGCTTTCTGAACACTGAAGCTTTCTTT	CASSLRRQGFLNTEAFF	.	TRBJ1-1	TRBD1	TRBV27
TGTGCCAGCAGTTTAAATTCACGCCAGGGGGCCTATATGTATGGCTACACCTTC	CASSLNSRQGAYMYGYTF	.	TRBJ1-2	TRBD1	TRBV27
TGTGCCAGCACCCAAGCGGAGGGCCAGCCCCAGCATTTT	CASTQAEGQPQHF	.	TRBJ1-5	.	TRBV3-1/TRBV3-2
TGTGCCAGCAGTTCCAGAACTGACAGTCAGCCCCAGCATTTT	CASSSRTDSQPQHF	.	TRBJ1-5	.	TRBV2
TGCAGCGTAGCCACAGGGGGTTATCGCTCCTACAATGAGCAGTTCTTC	CSVATGGYRSYNEQFF	.	TRBJ2-1	TRBD1	TRBV29-1
TGTGCCAGCAGTTTACAGGAGCAAGAGACCCAGTACTTC	CASSLQEQETQYF	.	TRBJ2-5	.	TRBV2
TGCGCCAGCAGCTTGGAGACAGGGGGCACGGGATCACCCCTCCACTTT	CASSLETGGTGSPLHF	.	TRBJ1-6	TRBD1	TRBV5-1
TGTGCCAGCAGTTCCGACTTAGATTCACCCCTCCACTTT	CASSSDLDSPLHF	.	TRBJ1-6	.	TRBV12-3/TRBV12-4
TGTGCCACCAGTGGATACAGGGGGGCGACCGGGGAGCTGTTTTTT	CATSGYRGATGELFF	.	TRBJ2-2	TRBD1	TRBV24-1
TGTGCCAGCAGCCAAGATAGCAGCTCGGACAGGGTACCCTACAATGAGCAGTTCTTC	CASSQDSSSDRVPYNEQFF	.	TRBJ2-1	TRBD1	TRBV3-1/TRBV3-2
TGTGCCAGCTCACCAACAGGGGGTGGTCAAGAGACCCAGTACTTC	CASSPTGGGQETQYF	.	TRBJ2-5	TRBD1	TRBV18